This T cell receptor (beta chain) came from a study of OX40 agonist ivuxolimab in advanced cancers. Study-level background: Administration of intravenous ivuxolimab to patients occurred every 2 weeks at 0.01 to 10 mg/kg. A history of anti-PD-1, anti-PD-L1 or anti-CTLA-4 therapy was acceptable, and more than 30% had some.

Whole-study results and caveats: Nonresponders, in some cases, also had low normalized T-cell clonal expansion. Circulating CD4+ and CD8+ T cells showed clonal expansion by week 6 at 0.1 to 3.0 mg/kg.

As concerns this clone: Its antigen is undetermined.

The CDR3 is made up of 15 amino acids. The V gene's germline CDR1 is GTSNPN and CDR2 SVGIG (reference sequence). Germline trimming cut 0 bases from V and 5 bases from J; bases unmatched to any gene: 6. Generated by immunoSEQ multiplex PCR, the TCRdb table keeps only in-frame clones and is missing some. The table has 40,000 or so clones, around 85% seen once. The V call is TRBV30, the J call TRBJ1-3; TRBD1 matches 8 bases. The sequence came from an adult with an advanced solid tumor such as melanoma, head and neck, liver or kidney cancer. This sample comprised CD4+ or CD8+ T cells sorted from blood, obtained in a trial of the OX40 agonist ivuxolimab. The CDR3 loop reads CAWSVLSGGRNTIYF. In DNA, the CDR3 is TGTGCCTGGAGTGTACTTTCAGGGGGCAGAAACACCATATATTTT.